This TCR beta chain comes out of a study of shared clonotypes between healthy human individuals. Study context: CD4 naive cells filled three plates per donor, CD4 memory three, CD8 naive two and CD8 memory one.

The V and J ends lost 7 bases and 3 bases, in that order; junction bases with no gene match: 5. The CDR3 loop spans 13 amino acids. From germline, CDR1 is MNHEY and CDR2 SVGAGI. Researchers partitioned CD4+ cells into CD45RA+ naive and CD45RA-negative memory subsets. Genomic DNA from each subset was divided evenly over several immunoSEQ plates. Using immunoSEQ multiplex PCR, the repertoire was profiled, and TCRdb retains in-frame clones only, with some absent. In the table there are around 720,000 clones, more than 70% of which are singletons. The material sequenced was memory CD4+ T cells sorted from blood. As to subset: CD45RA-negative fraction. The V and J genes are TRBV6-5 and TRBJ2-7; 8 nucleotides match TRBD1. This TCR was recovered from a woman in her twenties or thirties in good health. In DNA, the CDR3 is TGTGCCAGCATCGTAGACAGGGGCTACGAGCAGTACTTC. Its protein is CASIVDRGYEQYF.